The rows below give T cell receptor beta chains drawn from one sample of a study of T cells in Graves' hyperthyroidism and ophthalmopathy. TCRdb fed the multiplex PCR reads into MiXCR, producing one record per CDR3 protein. The table shows a few hundred thousand distinct CDR3 sequences, with under 25% occurring only once. Specimen: blood. The receptors here all came from a man between 18 and 29 years old with Graves' hyperthyroidism. CDR3s include the opening cysteine and the closing phenylalanine or tryptophan. The order of the fields is clone size, J gene, D gene, V gene, CDR3 DNA, CDR3 protein. A D gene is named only where the DNA matches it firmly. Clone size is not always given. Where it is, it says once, few, many or a class for expanded clones.

many | TRBJ1-6 | NA | TRBV28 | TGTGCCAGCAGTCCAATACGAGATTCACCCCTCCACTTT | CASSPIRDSPLHF
NA | TRBJ2-7 | TRBD1 | TRBV6-1 | TGTGCCAGCACCCAGGGGACAGTCAACTCCTACGAGCAGTACTTC | CASTQGTVNSYEQYF
many | TRBJ2-7 | NA | TRBV7-8 | TGTGCCAGCAGCTTAGGGACAACCGGGGGATACGAGCAGTACTTC | CASSLGTTGGYEQYF
many | TRBJ1-3 | NA | TRBV2 | TGTGCCAGCAGTGAGGCGATTCCTGGAAACACCATATATTTT | CASSEAIPGNTIYF
many | TRBJ2-7 | TRBD2 | TRBV6-2/TRBV6-3 | TGTGCCGTCTCACTAGCGGGGGACCCCGAGCAGTACTTC | CAVSLAGDPEQYF
few | TRBJ1-5 | NA | TRBV6-1 | TGTGCCAGCAGTGAATGGCCCCTCGGGAATCAGCCCCAGCATTTT | CASSEWPLGNQPQHF
few | TRBJ1-2 | NA | TRBV4-1 | TGCGCCAGCAGCCAAGGACCGGGCCGATATGATGGCTACACCTTC | CASSQGPGRYDGYTF
NA | TRBJ2-7 | TRBD1 | TRBV28 | TGTGCCAGCAGTTTAATCCCCACAGGGGCGAACTACGAGCAGTACTTC | CASSLIPTGANYEQYF
few | TRBJ2-5 | NA | TRBV12-3/TRBV12-4 | TGTGCCAGCAGTTTTGGTATCCCAGGAGGGGGAGAGACCCAGTACTTC | CASSFGIPGGGETQYF
many | TRBJ2-7 | NA | TRBV18 | TGTGCCAGCTCACCGAAGACGGTCCCACACGAGCAGTACTTC | CASSPKTVPHEQYF
NA | TRBJ1-1 | NA | TRBV28 | TGTGCCAGCAGTTTAACGGCGGACCTCGTTATAACTGATGCTTTCTTT | CASSLTADLVITDAFF
many | TRBJ2-7 | NA | TRBV13 | TGTGCCAGCAGCTTAGGGACAGACGCTTACGAGCAGTACTTC | CASSLGTDAYEQYF
few | TRBJ1-1 | TRBD1 | TRBV9 | TGTGCCAGCAGCGTCGAAGGGACAGGGTATTCAGTAGGCCACACTGAAGCTTTCTTT | CASSVEGTGYSVGHTEAFF
many | TRBJ1-5 | NA | TRBV28 | TGTGCCAGCAGTTCTTATGGTTTTACATATCAGCCCCAGCATTTT | CASSSYGFTYQPQHF
many | TRBJ1-1 | NA | TRBV12-3/TRBV12-4 | TGTGCCAGCAGTGCCGACAGGGAAGCTTTCTTT | CASSADREAFF
many | TRBJ2-2 | NA | TRBV19 | TGTGCCTGCCGCGGGCAGGGGAACACCGGGGAGCTGTTTTTT | CACRGQGNTGELFF
many | TRBJ2-5 | TRBD1 | TRBV25-1 | TGTGCCAGCAAGTCGGATCCGGGACAGGGGCCCGAGACCCAGTACTTC | CASKSDPGQGPETQYF
few | TRBJ2-7 | TRBD2 | TRBV24-1 | TGTGCCACCACTAAGGGACTAGCGATCTCCTACGAGCAGTACTTC | CATTKGLAISYEQYF
NA | TRBJ1-2 | NA | TRBV11-2 | TGTGCCAGCAGCTTAGATGGGGTCGCTAACTATGGCTACACCTTC | CASSLDGVANYGYTF
once | TRBJ1-1 | NA | TRBV28 | TGTGTCAGCAGTTCCCCAGACACTGAAGCTTTCTTT | CVSSSPDTEAFF
few | TRBJ2-7 | NA | TRBV27 | TGTGCCAGCAGCGGGAAACAGGTACCCTACGAGCAGTACTTC | CASSGKQVPYEQYF
many | TRBJ1-1 | NA | TRBV7-9 | TGTGCCAGCGGTGAAGGGGAAGCTTTCTTT | CASGEGEAFF
many | TRBJ2-2 | NA | TRBV5-1 | TGCGCCAGCAGCCCCCGGACGGCTACGGACACCGGGGAGCTGTTTTTT | CASSPRTATDTGELFF
many | TRBJ1-2 | NA | TRBV30 | TGTGCCTGCCCCATGGTGGGAGGCTACACCTTC | CACPMVGGYTF
many | TRBJ2-5 | NA | TRBV19 | TGTGCCAGTAGTATTGGGGGCGCCAGGGGCGAAGAGACCCAGTACTTC | CASSIGGARGEETQYF
NA | TRBJ1-2 | TRBD1 | TRBV6-4 | TGTGCCAGCAGTGACGGGACAGGGCACAACAACTATGGCTACACCTTC | CASSDGTGHNNYGYTF
NA | TRBJ1-1 | TRBD1 | TRBV20-1 | TGCAGTGCCCCCCGCGCCAGGGGGCGGAACACTGAAGCTTTCTTT | CSAPRARGRNTEAFF
NA | TRBJ1-1 | NA | TRBV15 | TGTGCCACCAGCGCCGCCGTGGCCACTGAAGCTTTCTTT | CATSAAVATEAFF
few | TRBJ2-7 | TRBD2 | TRBV11-2 | TGTGCCAGCAGCTTAGGAAGCGGGGGGCCCTCCTACGAGCAGTACTTC | CASSLGSGGPSYEQYF
few | TRBJ1-6 | TRBD1 | TRBV13 | TGTGCCAGCAGCACTCGACAGGGTAATAATTCACCCCTCCACTTT | CASSTRQGNNSPLHF
many | TRBJ2-5 | NA | TRBV11-1 | TGTGCCAGCAGCTCCGGGGCGACTCGGACCCAGTACTTC | CASSSGATRTQYF
many | TRBJ1-5 | TRBD1 | TRBV6-1 | TGTGCCAGCAGTAAAGGGACAGCCCATAGCAATCAGCCCCAGCATTTT | CASSKGTAHSNQPQHF